The sequence of this TCR beta chain was determined in a study of blood T cells in healthy people across ages. This clonotype was recorded many times. The CDR3 extends over 12 amino acids. Trimming left V 5 bases short and J 5 bases short, with 8 bases between. Germline V lookup: CDR1 SEHNR, CDR2 FQNEAQ (reference sequence). Sample-barcoded 5' priming and a J-beta primer mix drove a second PCR of about 6 to 12 cycles. TCRdb redid the calling of the 5' RACE reads with MiXCR, one entry per CDR3 protein. The sample consists of more than 800,000 distinct CDR3 sequences, 29% of them appearing once. This chain connects TRBV7-9 to TRBJ2-3; D gene uncertain. The TCR sequence derives from a woman over 75 in good health. The specimen sequenced was blood. The CDR3, as DNA: TGTGCCAGCAGCGACTTAGGAGATACGCAGTATTTT. The encoded protein is CASSDLGDTQYF.